This T cell receptor beta chain is drawn from a study of blood T cell repertoires in COVID-19. Generated by immunoSEQ multiplex PCR, the TCRdb table keeps only in-frame clones and is missing some. The sample lists 80,000 or so clones, approximately 90% occurring once. The germline V and J ends were trimmed by 7 bases and 1 base, with 11 bases remaining between them. The length of the CDR3 is 13 residues. Per germline, CDR1 SNHLY and CDR2 FYNNEI. The sequenced material came from peripheral blood. The chain is built from TRBV2 and TRBJ2-7; D perhaps matches TRBD2 (6 bases). This clonotype was sampled from a middle-aged man with acute or convalescent COVID-19. CDR3 sequence: CASTGTLSYEQYF. The CDR3 DNA follows: TGTGCCAGCACCGGGACTCTATCCTACGAGCAGTACTTC.